This TCR beta chain was identified during a study of blood T cell repertoires in COVID-19. Study information: The United States, Italy and Spain provided the acute and convalescent COVID-19 samples. T cells, B-cell-depleted T cells, or PBMCs provided the cDNA or gDNA that served as material.

The method was immunoSEQ multiplex PCR; TCRdb's version includes in-frame clones alone and lacks a portion of them. The sample includes 170,000 or so clones, more than 85% of them seen just once. The V end was cut by 5 bases, the J end by 7 bases, with 15 bases between. This CDR3 is 14 amino acids long. Looked up from germline, CDR1 is MNHEY and CDR2 is SVGEGT. The specimen sequenced was peripheral blood. This clonotype originated in a man between 60 and 75 years old with COVID-19, enrolled during active disease. V is TRBV6-2 or TRBV6-3 and J is TRBJ2-1; a possible D gene is TRBD1 (6 bases). The CDR3 nucleotides read TGTGCCAGCAGTCCCCAGGGGCGCGGTAATGAGCAGTTCTTC. This gives the protein CASSPQGRGNEQFF.